Here is one T cell receptor (beta chain) with its context. This entry comes from a study of regulatory dendritic cells for organ transplantation. The method was immunoSEQ multiplex PCR; TCRdb's version includes in-frame clones alone and lacks a portion of them. In the table there are about 30,000 clones, 85% to 90% of which are singletons. This TCR was sampled from a human donor in good health. The sample was naive CD4+ T cells from blood. The subset denotes: CD45RA+ naive T cells.

CDR3 sequence reads: CASSPEPGSHYEQYF. CDR3 nucleotide sequence: TGTGCCAGCAGCCCCGAACCCGGGAGTCACTACGAGCAGTACTTC. The rearrangement joins TRBV9 to TRBJ2-7, with D tentatively TRBD2 (6 bases). V was pared by 4 bases and J by 3 bases, with 17 bases between. Germline CDR1 and CDR2: SGDLS and YYNGEE. CDR3 length: 15 residues.